The T cell receptor (beta chain) described here comes from a study of shared clonotypes between healthy human individuals. Both subsets, CD45RA+ naive and CD45RA-negative memory, were split from the CD4+ cells. Germline V gene lookup returns CDR1 ENHRY and CDR2 SYGVKD. V was pared by 7 bases and J by 6 bases, with 10 bases of the junction left unmatched. This CDR3 is built from 14 residues. General study results and limits: Shared across a handful of donors were roughly 4.7% of the naive CD4 clonotypes. Non-shared clonotypes showed lower generation probabilities than clonotypes common to all four donors.

With regard to this clone: Its target is not known.

Here immunoSEQ multiplex PCR was the method, and the copy in TCRdb shows in-frame clones only, minus some. The sample lists 2 million to 2.5 million clones; approximately 96% were seen once. This clonotype originated in a man aged 18 to 35 in good health. The chain is built from TRBV10-3 and TRBJ1-2; 8 bases line up with TRBD1. The sample comprised naive CD4+ T cells sorted from blood. Subset specified: CD45RA+ positively selected. The CDR3 DNA sequence: TGTGCCATCAACCCGGACAGGGCGGCGAATGGCTACACCTTC. Protein sequence: CAINPDRAANGYTF.